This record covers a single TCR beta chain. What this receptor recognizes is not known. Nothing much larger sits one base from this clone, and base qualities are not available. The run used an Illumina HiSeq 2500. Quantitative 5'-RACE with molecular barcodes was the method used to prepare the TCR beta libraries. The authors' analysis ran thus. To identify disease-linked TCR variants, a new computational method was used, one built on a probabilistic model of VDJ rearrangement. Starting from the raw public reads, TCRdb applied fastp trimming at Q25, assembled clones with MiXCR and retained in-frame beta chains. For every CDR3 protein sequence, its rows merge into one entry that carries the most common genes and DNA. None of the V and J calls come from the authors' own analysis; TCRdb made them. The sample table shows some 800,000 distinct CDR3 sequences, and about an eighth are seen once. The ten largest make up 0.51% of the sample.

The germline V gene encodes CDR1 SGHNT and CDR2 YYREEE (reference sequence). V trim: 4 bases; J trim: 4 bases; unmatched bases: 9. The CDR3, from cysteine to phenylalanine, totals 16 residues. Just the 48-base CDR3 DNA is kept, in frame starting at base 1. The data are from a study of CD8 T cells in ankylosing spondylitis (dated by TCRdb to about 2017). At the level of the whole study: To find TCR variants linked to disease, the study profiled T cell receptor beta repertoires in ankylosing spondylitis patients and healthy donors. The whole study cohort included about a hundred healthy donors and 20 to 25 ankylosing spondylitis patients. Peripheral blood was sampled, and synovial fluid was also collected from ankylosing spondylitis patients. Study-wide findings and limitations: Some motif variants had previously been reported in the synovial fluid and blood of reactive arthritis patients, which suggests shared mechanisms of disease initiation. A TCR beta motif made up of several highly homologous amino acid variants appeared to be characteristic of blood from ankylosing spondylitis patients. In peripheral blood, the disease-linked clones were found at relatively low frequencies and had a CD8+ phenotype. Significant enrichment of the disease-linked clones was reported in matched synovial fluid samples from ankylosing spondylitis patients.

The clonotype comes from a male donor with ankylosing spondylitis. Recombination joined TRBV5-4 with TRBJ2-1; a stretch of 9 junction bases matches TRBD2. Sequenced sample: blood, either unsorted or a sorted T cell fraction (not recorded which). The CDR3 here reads CASSNPSSGVYNEQFF. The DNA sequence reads TGTGCCAGCAGCAACCCCTCTAGCGGGGTTTACAATGAGCAGTTCTTC. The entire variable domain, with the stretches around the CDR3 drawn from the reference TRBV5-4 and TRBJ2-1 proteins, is ETGVTQSPTHLIKTRGQQVTLRCSSQSGHNTVSWYQQALGQGPQFIFQYYREEENGRGNFPPRFSGLQFPNYSSELNVNALELDDSALYLCASSNPSSGVYNEQFFGPGTRLTVL.